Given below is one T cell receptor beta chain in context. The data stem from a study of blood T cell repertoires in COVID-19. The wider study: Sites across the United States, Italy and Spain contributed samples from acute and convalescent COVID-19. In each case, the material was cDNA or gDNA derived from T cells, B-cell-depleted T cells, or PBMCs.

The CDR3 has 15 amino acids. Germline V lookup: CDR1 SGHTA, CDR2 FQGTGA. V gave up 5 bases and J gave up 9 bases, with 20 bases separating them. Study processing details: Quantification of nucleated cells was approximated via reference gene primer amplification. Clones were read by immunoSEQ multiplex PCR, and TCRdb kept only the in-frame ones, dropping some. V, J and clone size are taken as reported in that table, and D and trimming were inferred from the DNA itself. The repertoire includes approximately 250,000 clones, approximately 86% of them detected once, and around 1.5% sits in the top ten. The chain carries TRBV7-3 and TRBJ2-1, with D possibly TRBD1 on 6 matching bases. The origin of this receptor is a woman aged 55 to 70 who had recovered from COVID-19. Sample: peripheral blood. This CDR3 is CASSAQGRGRGEQFF. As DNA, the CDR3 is TGTGCCAGCAGCGCCCAGGGCAGGGGTCGGGGTGAGCAGTTCTTC.